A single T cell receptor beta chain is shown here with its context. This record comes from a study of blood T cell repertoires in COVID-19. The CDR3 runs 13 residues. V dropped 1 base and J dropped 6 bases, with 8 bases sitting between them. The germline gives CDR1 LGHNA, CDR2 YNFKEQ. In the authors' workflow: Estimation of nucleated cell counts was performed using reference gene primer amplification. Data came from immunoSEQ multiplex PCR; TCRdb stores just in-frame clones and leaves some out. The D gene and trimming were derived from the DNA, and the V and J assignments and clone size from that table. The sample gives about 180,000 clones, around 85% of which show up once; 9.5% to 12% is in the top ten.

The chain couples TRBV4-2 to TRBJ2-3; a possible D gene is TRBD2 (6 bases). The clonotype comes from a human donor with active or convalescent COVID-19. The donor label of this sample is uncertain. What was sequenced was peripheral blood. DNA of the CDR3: TGTGCCAGCAGCCAAGGGGGGGTGGATACGCAGTATTTT. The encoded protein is CASSQGGVDTQYF.